Listed here are 8 T cell receptor beta chains from one sample, sequenced in a study. Method: immunoSEQ multiplex PCR; TCRdb's copy keeps in-frame clones and lacks some. This sample has 60,000 to 85,000 clones; approximately 92% occur once, and the top ten carry roughly 4.5%. Sequencing was performed on PBMCs. The source is a man in his forties with rheumatoid arthritis.

This chain joins TRBV7-9 and TRBJ1-5; the D gene is possibly TRBD1 (5 bases). The germline gives CDR1 SEHNR, CDR2 FQNEAQ (reference sequence). The CDR3 is 13 residues long. The V gene lost 3 bases and the J gene lost 5 bases, with 8 bases spanning the gap. CDR3 protein: CASSLRGDQPQHF. DNA for the CDR3: TGTGCCAGCAGCTTGCGGGGGGATCAGCCCCAGCATTTT. Using reference TRBV7-9 and TRBJ1-5 for the parts outside the CDR3, the full variable domain is DTGVSQNPRHKITKRGQNVTFRCDPISEHNRLYWYRQTLGQGPEFLTYFQNEAQLEKSRLLSDRFSAERPKGSFSTLEIQRTEQGDSAMYLCASSLRGDQPQHFGDGTRLSIL.

The chain links TRBV9 to TRBJ2-1; D is unclear. Trimming removed 0 bases at V and 10 bases at J, with 8 bases between. The CDR3 is 12 residues long. CDR1 is SGDLS, CDR2 YYNGEE, per germline. The CDR3 spells CASSVVPSEQFF. Written as DNA, the CDR3 is TGTGCCAGCAGCGTAGTCCCCAGCGAGCAGTTCTTC.

The chain combines TRBV5-1 with TRBJ1-6, with 11 nucleotides matching TRBD1. The CDR3 runs 16 residues. Germline loops: CDR1 SGHRS, CDR2 YFSETQ. The V segment lost 3 bases and the J segment 10 bases; nucleotides outside the gene matches: 9. The CDR3: CASSYGQGAGRSPLHF. Here the CDR3 DNA reads TGCGCCAGCAGCTACGGACAGGGGGCCGGGAGATCACCCCTCCACTTT.

The J gene is TRBJ1-5, the V gene TRBV12-5; 10 nucleotides align to TRBD1. CDR1 and CDR2 from the germline V gene are LGHNT and FRNRAP. CDR3 size: 17 residues. V shed 0 bases, J shed 7 bases, and the junction held 9 bases outside the gene matches. In DNA, the CDR3 is TGTGCTAGTGGTTTGGTACTGGGACAGGGGTCGAGACAGCCCCAGCATTTT. It is translated as CASGLVLGQGSRQPQHF.

The chain couples TRBV5-1 to TRBJ1-1, with D perhaps TRBD1 (6 bases). The CDR3 runs to 15 residues. CDR1 SGHRS and CDR2 YFSETQ come from the germline V gene. The V end lost 5 bases, the J end lost 1 base, and 15 bases lay between the germline ends. The CDR3, as DNA: TGCGCCAGCAGACCATGGACAGCTTCGAACACTGAAGCTTTCTTT. Translating it yields CASRPWTASNTEAFF.

CDR3 DNA: TGTGCCAGCATCCCTAGGAACACTGAAGCTTTCTTT. Translation: CASIPRNTEAFF. J is TRBJ1-1 and V is TRBV27; D is undetermined. Germline CDR1 MNHEY, CDR2 SMNVEV (reference sequence). There are 12 residues in the CDR3. The V and J ends lost 7 bases and 1 base respectively, with 7 bases between them.

The gene calls are TRBV27 and TRBJ2-6; D possibly corresponds to TRBD1 (7 bases). The ends were cut back, 4 bases at V and 3 bases at J, with 25 bases in the middle. The CDR3 sequence is 20 residues long. CDR1 and CDR2 (germline): MNHEY, SMNVEV (reference sequence). The CDR3 is CASSSIPSATGDFGANVLTF. CDR3 sequence (DNA): TGTGCCAGCAGTTCGATCCCCTCAGCAACAGGGGACTTTGGGGCCAACGTCCTGACTTTC.

This chain joins TRBV4-2 and TRBJ1-5; possibly TRBD1 for D (5 bases). Germline V gives CDR1 LGHNA, CDR2 YNFKEQ. The length of the CDR3 is 17 residues. Trimming left V 0 bases short and J 4 bases short, with 16 bases between. The CDR3 spells CASSQELEGVGNQPQHF. CDR3 bases: TGTGCCAGCAGCCAAGAATTGGAAGGGGTTGGAAATCAGCCCCAGCATTTT.